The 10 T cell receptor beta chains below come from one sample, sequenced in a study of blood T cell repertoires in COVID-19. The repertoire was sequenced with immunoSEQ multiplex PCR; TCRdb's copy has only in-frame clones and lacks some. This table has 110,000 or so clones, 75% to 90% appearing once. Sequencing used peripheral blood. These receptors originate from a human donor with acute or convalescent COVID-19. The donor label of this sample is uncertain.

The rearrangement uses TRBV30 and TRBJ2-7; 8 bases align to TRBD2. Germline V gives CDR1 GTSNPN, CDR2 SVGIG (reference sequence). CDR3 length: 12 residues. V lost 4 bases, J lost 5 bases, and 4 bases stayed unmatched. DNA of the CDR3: TGTGCCTGGACGCTAGCGGGTAACGAGCAGTACTTC. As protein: CAWTLAGNEQYF.

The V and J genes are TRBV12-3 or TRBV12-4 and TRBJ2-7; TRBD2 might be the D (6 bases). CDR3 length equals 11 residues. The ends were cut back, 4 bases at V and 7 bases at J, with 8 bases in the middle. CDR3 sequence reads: CASSSGGEQYF. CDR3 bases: TGTGCCAGCAGTTCCGGAGGGGAGCAGTACTTC.

CDR3 amino acids: CASSYSTSGGNEQYF. CDR3 coding DNA: TGTGCCAGCAGTTACTCGACTAGCGGGGGGAACGAGCAGTACTTC. V is TRBV6-2 or TRBV6-3 and J is TRBJ2-7, with 13 bases aligning to TRBD2. The V gene's germline CDR1 is MNHEY and CDR2 SVGEGT. The CDR3 has 15 residues. With 0 bases clipped from V and 5 bases from J, the junction kept 1 base outside the gene matches.

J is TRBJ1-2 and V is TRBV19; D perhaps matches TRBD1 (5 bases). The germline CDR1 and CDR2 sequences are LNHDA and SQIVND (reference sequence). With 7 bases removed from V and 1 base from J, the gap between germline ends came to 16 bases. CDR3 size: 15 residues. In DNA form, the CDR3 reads TGTGCCAGTACGTATGGGGCAGGGAATAACTATGGCTACACCTTC. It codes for CASTYGAGNNYGYTF.

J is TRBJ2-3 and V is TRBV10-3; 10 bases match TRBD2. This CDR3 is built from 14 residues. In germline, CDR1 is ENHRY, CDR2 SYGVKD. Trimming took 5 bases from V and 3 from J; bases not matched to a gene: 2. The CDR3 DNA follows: TGTGCCATCAGTCTAGCGGGAGCAACAGATACGCAGTATTTT. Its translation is CAISLAGATDTQYF.

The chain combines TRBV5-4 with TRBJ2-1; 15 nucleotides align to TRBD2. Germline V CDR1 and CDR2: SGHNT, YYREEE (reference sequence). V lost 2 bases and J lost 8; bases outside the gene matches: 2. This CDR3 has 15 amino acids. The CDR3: CASSLGLAGGYEQFF. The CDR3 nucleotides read TGTGCCAGCAGCTTAGGACTAGCGGGAGGGTATGAGCAGTTCTTC.

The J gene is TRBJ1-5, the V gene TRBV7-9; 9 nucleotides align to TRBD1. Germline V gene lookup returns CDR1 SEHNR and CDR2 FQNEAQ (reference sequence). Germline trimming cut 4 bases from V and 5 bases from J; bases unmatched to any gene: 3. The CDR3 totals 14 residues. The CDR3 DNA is TGTGCCAGCAGCTCGGGACAGGGCCATCAGCCCCAGCATTTT. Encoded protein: CASSSGQGHQPQHF. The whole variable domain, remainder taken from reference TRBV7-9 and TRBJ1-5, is DTGVSQNPRHKITKRGQNVTFRCDPISEHNRLYWYRQTLGQGPEFLTYFQNEAQLEKSRLLSDRFSAERPKGSFSTLEIQRTEQGDSAMYLCASSSGQGHQPQHFGDGTRLSIL.

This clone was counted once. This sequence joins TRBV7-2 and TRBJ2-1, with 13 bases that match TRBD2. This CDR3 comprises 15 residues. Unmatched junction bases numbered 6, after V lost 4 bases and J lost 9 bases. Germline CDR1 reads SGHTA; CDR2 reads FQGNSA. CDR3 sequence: CASSSGLAGWGEQFF. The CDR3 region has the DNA TGTGCCAGCAGCTCGGGACTAGCGGGATGGGGTGAGCAGTTCTTC.

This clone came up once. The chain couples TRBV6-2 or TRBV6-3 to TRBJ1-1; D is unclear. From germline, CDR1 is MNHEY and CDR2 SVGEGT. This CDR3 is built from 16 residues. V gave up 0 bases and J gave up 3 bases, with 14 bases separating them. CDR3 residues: CASSYSRAGSDTEAFF. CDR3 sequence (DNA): TGTGCCAGCAGTTACTCGCGGGCAGGTTCAGACACTGAAGCTTTCTTT.

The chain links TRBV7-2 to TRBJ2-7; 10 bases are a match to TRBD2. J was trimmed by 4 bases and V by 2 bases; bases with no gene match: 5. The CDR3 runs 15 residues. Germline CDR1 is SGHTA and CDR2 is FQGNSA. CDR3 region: CASSLSGGVQYEQYF. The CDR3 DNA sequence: TGTGCCAGCAGCTTAAGCGGGGGGGTTCAGTACGAGCAGTACTTC.